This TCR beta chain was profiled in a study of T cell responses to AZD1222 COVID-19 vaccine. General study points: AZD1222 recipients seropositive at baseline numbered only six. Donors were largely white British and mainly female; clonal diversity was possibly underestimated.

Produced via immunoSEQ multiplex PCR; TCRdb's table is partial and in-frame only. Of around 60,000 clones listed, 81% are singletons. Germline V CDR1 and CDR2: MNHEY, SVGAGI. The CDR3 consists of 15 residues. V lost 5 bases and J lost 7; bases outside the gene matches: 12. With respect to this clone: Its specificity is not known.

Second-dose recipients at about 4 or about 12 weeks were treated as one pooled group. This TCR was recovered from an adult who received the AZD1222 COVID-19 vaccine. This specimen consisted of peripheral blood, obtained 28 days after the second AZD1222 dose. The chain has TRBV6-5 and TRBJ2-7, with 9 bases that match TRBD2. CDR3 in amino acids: CASSRTLAGVWEQYF. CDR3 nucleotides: TGTGCCAGCAGTCGGACTTTAGCGGGAGTGTGGGAGCAGTACTTC.